The T cell receptor beta chain described here comes from a study of blood T cell repertoires in COVID-19 (dated by TCRdb to between 2020 and 2021). Context from the whole study: The collaborator samples originated in the United States, Italy and Spain and spanned the acute and convalescent phases of COVID-19. Where available, HLA class I and class II types were obtained from metadata supplied by the sample provider rather than from assay-based typing. The samples were drawn from the first 160 participants of the ongoing ImmuneRACE study and from some 1,300 subjects provided by 6 global collaborators. Subjects who had been exposed to COVID-19, were actively infected with it, or had recovered from it provided the deeply sampled blood TCRbeta repertoires that made up the dataset. The prospective study material was composed of cDNA or gDNA derived from T cells, B-cell-depleted T cells, or PBMCs. The repertoires were released in a freely available public database meant as a resource for research on the immune response to SARS-CoV-2. The sample metadata nearly always contained a de-identified subject ID, COVID-19 status, age in years and sex.

In the germline V gene, CDR1 corresponds to SNHLY and CDR2 to FYNNEI. The CDR3 spans 15 residues, from the cysteine through the phenylalanine. Of all the DNA, just the CDR3 is kept, 45 bases in frame from base 1. The germline V and J ends show losses of 6 bases and 4 bases respectively, and no gene match explains 8 bases of the junction. Details on this clone: This clone's antigen is unknown. No base quality information exists; no much larger clone differs at one position.

The collaborating institutions used their own protocols to collect whole blood in K2EDTA tubes. For TCRbeta analysis, collaborator samples were shipped as frozen whole blood, as isolated PBMCs, or as DNA extracted from either sample type. TCRbeta CDR3 regions were amplified from genomic DNA by means of the immunoSEQ Assay, a bias-controlled multiplex PCR. Under the source paper's analysis protocol: Within the assay, amplification of reference gene primers was used to estimate how many nucleated cells each sample contained. To quantify the absolute abundance of each unique TCRbeta CDR3 rearrangement, sequence reads were collapsed and filtered. For each sample, productive Simpson clonality was calculated as the square root of Simpson's diversity index across productive rearrangements. Held by TCRdb, this immuneACCESS table contains in-frame sequences only and omits some clones. Under half of the omission traces to an unresolved V gene where checked; the cause of the rest is unknown. Clonal size and the V and J genes are those of that table, whereas D and trimming came from the DNA. In all, the sample holds some 200,000 clones, and roughly nine tenths of those were seen once. Roughly a fifth of the sample is held by the ten biggest clonotypes.

Study-wide findings and limitations: The amount of clinical and demographic metadata varied by source and participant and was provided uncurated.

Sequencing input: peripheral blood. This sequence originates from a man in his sixties with active or convalescent COVID-19. The chain is made from TRBV2 and TRBJ1-1, and 10 bases in between align with TRBD1. The CDR3 region reads CASSRDRGLTTEAFF. The sequence in DNA is TGTGCCAGCAGCCGGGACAGGGGTTTGACCACTGAAGCTTTCTTT.